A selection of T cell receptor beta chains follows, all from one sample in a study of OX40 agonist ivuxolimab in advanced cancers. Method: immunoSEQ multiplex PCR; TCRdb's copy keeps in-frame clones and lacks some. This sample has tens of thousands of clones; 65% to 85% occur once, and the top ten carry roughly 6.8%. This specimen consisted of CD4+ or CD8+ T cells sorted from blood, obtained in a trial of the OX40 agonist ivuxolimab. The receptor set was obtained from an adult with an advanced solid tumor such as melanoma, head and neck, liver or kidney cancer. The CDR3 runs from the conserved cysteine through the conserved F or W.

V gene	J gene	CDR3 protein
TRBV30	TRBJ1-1	CAWSEGSGEAFF
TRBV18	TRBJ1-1	CASSPPGRDEAFF
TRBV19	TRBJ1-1	CASSIFHGSNTEAFF
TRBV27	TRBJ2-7	CASSSGTSKRQYF
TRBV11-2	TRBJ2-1	CASSPITRIGEQFF
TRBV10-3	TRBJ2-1	CAISDGGQPGNEQFF
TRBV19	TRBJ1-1	CASSLRGQDTEAFF
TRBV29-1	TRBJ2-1	CSVEVASGSAYNEQFF
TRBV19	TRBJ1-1	CASKVVLGLNTEAFF
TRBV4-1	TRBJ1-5	CASSQVVAPPGEPQHF
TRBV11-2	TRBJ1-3	CASSFLPGNTIYF
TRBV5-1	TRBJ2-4	CASSFQGAKNIQYF
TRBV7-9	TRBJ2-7	CASSQTGPKRGLARYEQYF
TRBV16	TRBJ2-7	CASSQFSGGEQYF
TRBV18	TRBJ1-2	CASSLTGDYGYTF
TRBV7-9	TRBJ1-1	CASSLFSGNTEAFF
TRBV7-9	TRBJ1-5	CASSPFSGGSNQPQHF
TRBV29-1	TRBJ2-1	CSVDLYNEQFF
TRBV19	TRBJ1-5	CASSGWRSNQPQHF
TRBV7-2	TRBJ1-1	CASSLQGAMNTEAFF
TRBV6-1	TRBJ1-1	CASSEGEGWTEAFF
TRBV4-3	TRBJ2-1	CASSQEADEQFF
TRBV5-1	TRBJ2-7	CASRDLYEQYF
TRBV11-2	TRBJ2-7	CASSFGAYEQYF
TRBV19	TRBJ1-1	CAADRGVNTEAFF
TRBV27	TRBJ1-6	CASSYPFHRVMNSPLHF
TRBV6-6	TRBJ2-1	CASSYKGGYNEQFF
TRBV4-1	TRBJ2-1	CASSHPTGTREQFF
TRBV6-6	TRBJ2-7	CASDPTGDFTGEQYF
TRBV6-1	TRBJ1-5	CASGLLDQPQHF
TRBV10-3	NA	CAISEVSGGYEQYF
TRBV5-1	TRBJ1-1	CASSLLTGRNTEAFF
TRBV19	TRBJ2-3	CASTLRGGADTQYF
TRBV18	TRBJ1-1	CASSPGGILTEAFF
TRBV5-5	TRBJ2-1	CASSPGQYNEQFF
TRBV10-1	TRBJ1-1	CASSESTGARTEAFF
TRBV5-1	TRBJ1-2	CASSLQGLNYGYTF
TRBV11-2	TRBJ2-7	CASSLGGPGEQYF
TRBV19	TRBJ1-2	CASNPGAYNYGYTF
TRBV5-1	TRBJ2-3	CASRVSGGDTQYF
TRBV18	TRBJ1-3	CASSPQTGGHTIYF
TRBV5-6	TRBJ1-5	CASSLAAASNQPQHF
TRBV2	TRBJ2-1	CASSWASGTYNEQFF
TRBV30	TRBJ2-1	CAWRPRIYEQFF
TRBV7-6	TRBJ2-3	CASSRPGGRAVEDTQYF
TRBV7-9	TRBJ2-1	CASVTGTGNEQFF
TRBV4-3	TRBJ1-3	CASSQERGLGNTIYF
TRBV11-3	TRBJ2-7	CASSLGQEQYF
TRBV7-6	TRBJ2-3	CASSLVAGDTDTQYF
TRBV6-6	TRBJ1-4	CASSYGRGLEKLFF
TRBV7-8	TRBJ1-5	CASSLGWTGGNQPQHF
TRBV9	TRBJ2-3	CASSVSTGDADTQYF
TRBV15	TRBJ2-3	CATKTGGGADTQYF
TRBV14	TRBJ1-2	CASSQVNVNYGYTF
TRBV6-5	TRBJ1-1	CASSSWDRMNTEAFF
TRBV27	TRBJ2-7	CASSPLPGQGVYSYEQYF
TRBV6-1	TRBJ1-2	CASSEASGVYGYTF
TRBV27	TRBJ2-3	CASSLDFSASTDTQYF
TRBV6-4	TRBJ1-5	CVSSFGGQGDQPQHF
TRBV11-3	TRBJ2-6	CASSPRSSGANVLTF